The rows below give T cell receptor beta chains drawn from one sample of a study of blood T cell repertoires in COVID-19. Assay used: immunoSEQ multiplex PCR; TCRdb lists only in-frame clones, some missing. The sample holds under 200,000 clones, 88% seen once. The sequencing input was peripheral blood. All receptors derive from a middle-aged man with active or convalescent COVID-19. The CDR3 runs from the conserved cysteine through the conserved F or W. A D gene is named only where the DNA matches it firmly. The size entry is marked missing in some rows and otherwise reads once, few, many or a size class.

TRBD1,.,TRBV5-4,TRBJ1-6,TGTGCCAGCACGGACAGGGCGGTTAATTCACCCCTCCACTTT,CASTDRAVNSPLHF
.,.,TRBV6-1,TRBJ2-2,TGTGCCAGCAGTGAAATCGGTGGGGGGTTTGGGGAGCTGTTTTTT,CASSEIGGGFGELFF
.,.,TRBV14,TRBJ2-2,TGTGCCAGCAGCCAAGTTGTCGTTGGGACTGGGGAGCTGTTTTTT,CASSQVVVGTGELFF
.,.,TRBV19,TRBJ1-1,TGTGCCAGTACTACGTGGAGGACTGAAGCTTTCTTT,CASTTWRTEAFF
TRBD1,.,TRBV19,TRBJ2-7,TGTGCCAGTAGTCCCCGCTCCGGGACAGGGGTCTACGAGCAGTACTTC,CASSPRSGTGVYEQYF
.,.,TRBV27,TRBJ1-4,TGTGCCAGCAGTACGATCGGGGATCCTGATGAAAAACTGTTTTTT,CASSTIGDPDEKLFF
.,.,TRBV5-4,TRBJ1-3,TGTGCCAGCAGCCGGGGTTTGAGTTTCGAACCTGGAAACACCATATATTTT,CASSRGLSFEPGNTIYF
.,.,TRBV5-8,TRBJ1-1,TGTGCCAGCAGCTTGGGGTCAGGGTGGAACACTGAAGCTTTCTTT,CASSLGSGWNTEAFF
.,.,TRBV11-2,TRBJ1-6,TGTGCCAGCAGGACAACGGCCTATAATTCACCCCTCCACTTT,CASRTTAYNSPLHF
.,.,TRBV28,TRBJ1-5,TGTGCCAGCAGTTCTTATCGACAGGCTCTGGTTTCTCAGCCCCAGCATTTT,CASSSYRQALVSQPQHF
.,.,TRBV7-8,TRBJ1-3,TGTGCCAGCAGCTTAGGGAGGTTGTTCAGGTCCGGAAACACCATATATTTT,CASSLGRLFRSGNTIYF
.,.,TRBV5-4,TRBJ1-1,TGTGCCAGCAGCTTAGACAGATTGAACACTGAAGCTTTCTTT,CASSLDRLNTEAFF
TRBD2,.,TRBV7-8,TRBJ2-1,TGTGCCAGCAGCCCTCGACTAGCGGGAGGGCCCAATGAGCAGTTCTTC,CASSPRLAGGPNEQFF
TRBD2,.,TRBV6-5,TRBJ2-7,TGTGCCAGCAGCCTAGCGGGGGGCCCTATCGAGCAGTACTTC,CASSLAGGPIEQYF
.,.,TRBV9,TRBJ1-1,TGTGCCAGCAGCGTAGCGGGGGGGAACACTGAAGCTTTCTTT,CASSVAGGNTEAFF
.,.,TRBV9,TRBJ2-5,TGTGCCAGCAGCGTAGCGGGGCAAGAGACCCAGTACTTC,CASSVAGQETQYF
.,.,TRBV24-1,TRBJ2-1,TGTGCCACCAGTGACGCCACAGGGAGAAACAATGAGCAGTTCTTC,CATSDATGRNNEQFF
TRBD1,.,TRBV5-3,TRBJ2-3,TGTGCCAGAAGCGCCCGGGACAGGCCCCTCGATACGCAGTATTTT,CARSARDRPLDTQYF
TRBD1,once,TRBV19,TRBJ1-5,TGTGCCAGTAGTTCCCGGGACAGGGGTTTATCCGGTCAGCCCCAGCATTTT,CASSSRDRGLSGQPQHF
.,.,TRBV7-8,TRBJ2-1,TGTGCCAGCAGGCGCGCCCGGGTGGCTACCACGGCCAATGAGCAGTTCTTC,CASRRARVATTANEQFF
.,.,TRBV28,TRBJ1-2,TGTGCCAGCAGCAACGGAGGACTGAACCACTATGGCTACACCTTC,CASSNGGLNHYGYTF
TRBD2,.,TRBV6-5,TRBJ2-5,TGTGCCAGCAGCACTAGCGGGAATGAGTATCACCAGTACTTC,CASSTSGNEYHQYF
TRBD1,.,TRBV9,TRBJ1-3,TGTGCCAGCAGCGTAGGACAGGGTTATGGAAACACCATATATTTT,CASSVGQGYGNTIYF
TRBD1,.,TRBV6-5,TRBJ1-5,TGTGCCAGCAGTACAGGGGCCCAGCCCCAGCATTTT,CASSTGAQPQHF
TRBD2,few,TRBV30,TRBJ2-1,TGTGCCTGGGCGGGAGCGGCTGAGCAGTTCTTC,CAWAGAAEQFF
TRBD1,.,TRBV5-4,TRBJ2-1,TGTGCCAGCAGCCCAGGGACAGGGGGCTACAATGAGCAGTTCTTC,CASSPGTGGYNEQFF
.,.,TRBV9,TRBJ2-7,TGTGCCAGCAGCGCACAGGGCCGGGGGGCCGAGCAGTACTTC,CASSAQGRGAEQYF
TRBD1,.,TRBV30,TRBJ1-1,TGTGCCTGGTCCTTGGGCAGGGGGCGGTTGGATGCTTTCTTT,CAWSLGRGRLDAFF
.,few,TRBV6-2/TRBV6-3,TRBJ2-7,TGTGCCAGCAGTCACGGGGTCTACGAGCAGTACTTC,CASSHGVYEQYF
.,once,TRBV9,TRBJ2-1,TGTGCCAGCAGCTCTTCGGTTATGGGCGGGGGCTATGAGCAGTTCTTC,CASSSSVMGGGYEQFF
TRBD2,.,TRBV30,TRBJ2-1,TGTGCCTCTATTAGCGGGAGCGGCCAGGCCTACAATGAGCAGTTCTTC,CASISGSGQAYNEQFF
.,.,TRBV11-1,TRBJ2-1,TGTGCCAGCAGCTCCCGACAGGTTAGTGAGCAGTTCTTC,CASSSRQVSEQFF
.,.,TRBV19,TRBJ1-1,TGTGCCAGTAGTATTTACCCAGGGTACACTGAAGCTTTCTTT,CASSIYPGYTEAFF
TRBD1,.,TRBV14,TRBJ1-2,TGTGCCAGCAGCCGAACGACAGGGATTTACGATGGCTACACCTTC,CASSRTTGIYDGYTF
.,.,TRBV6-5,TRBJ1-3,TGTGCCAGCAGTTACCCTAGAAGCTCTGGAAACACCATATATTTT,CASSYPRSSGNTIYF
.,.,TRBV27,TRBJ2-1,TGTGCCAGCAGTTTAGCAAAGGGCAGGGGCCCCTTCAATGAGCAGTTCTTC,CASSLAKGRGPFNEQFF
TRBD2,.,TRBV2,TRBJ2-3,TGTGCCAGCAGCGGGAGGGTACAGTCGAGCACAGATACGCAGTATTTT,CASSGRVQSSTDTQYF
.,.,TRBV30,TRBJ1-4,TGTGCCTGGAGTGTACGACAAGGGGCGGGAGAAAAACTGTTTTTT,CAWSVRQGAGEKLFF
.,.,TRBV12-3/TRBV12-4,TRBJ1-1,TGTGCCAGCAAGGTCGGGAGAGGCCCTGAAGCTTTCTTT,CASKVGRGPEAFF
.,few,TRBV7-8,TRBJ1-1,TGTGCCAGCAGCTTAACAACCACAGGGTTCCTCTCTGAAGCTTTCTTT,CASSLTTTGFLSEAFF
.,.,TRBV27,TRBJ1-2,TGTGCCAGCACCCCGTCGGGGGGGCATGGCTACACCTTC,CASTPSGGHGYTF
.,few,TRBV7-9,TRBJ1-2,TGTGCCAGCAGCCCTCCCGGGGATTATGGCTACACCTTC,CASSPPGDYGYTF
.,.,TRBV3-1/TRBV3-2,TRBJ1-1,TGTGCCAGCAGCCAAAGTAGGAAGGACAGAAACACTGAAGCTTTCTTT,CASSQSRKDRNTEAFF
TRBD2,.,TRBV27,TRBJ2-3,TGTGCCAGCAGTTTGAGTCGGGGGGCAGATACGCAGTATTTT,CASSLSRGADTQYF
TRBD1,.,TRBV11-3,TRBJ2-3,TGTGCCAGCAGCTTCCGGGACAGTAGCACAGATACGCAGTATTTT,CASSFRDSSTDTQYF
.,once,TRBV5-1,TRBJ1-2,TGCGCCAGCAGCATGCAGACAGACAACTATGGCTACACCTTC,CASSMQTDNYGYTF
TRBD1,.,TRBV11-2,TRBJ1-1,TGTGCCAGCAGCCTCGGACAGGGTCATACTGAAGCTTTCTTT,CASSLGQGHTEAFF
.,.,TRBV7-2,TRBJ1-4,TGTGCCAGCAGCTTCTCTGGGAGGAGGGATGAAAAACTGTTTTTT,CASSFSGRRDEKLFF
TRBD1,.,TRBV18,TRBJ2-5,TGTGCCAGCTCCGAACAGAAGACAGGGGGTTATAGAGAGACCCAGTACTTC,CASSEQKTGGYRETQYF
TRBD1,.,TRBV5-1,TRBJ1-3,TGCGCCAGCAGCTTGGCCTTGCAGGGGGGAGCCAGCACCATATATTTT,CASSLALQGGASTIYF
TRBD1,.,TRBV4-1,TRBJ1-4,TGCGCCAGCAGCCAGGACAGGGGGCTCAGTGAAAAACTGTTTTTT,CASSQDRGLSEKLFF
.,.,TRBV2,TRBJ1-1,TGTGCCAGCCCAACTCAGGGGCCGAGGGGCACTGAAGCTTTCTTT,CASPTQGPRGTEAFF
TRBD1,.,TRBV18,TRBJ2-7,TGTGCCAGCTCACCCCGTCCGGGACAGATGTTCTACGAGCAGTACTTC,CASSPRPGQMFYEQYF
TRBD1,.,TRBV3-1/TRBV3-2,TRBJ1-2,TGTGCCAGCAGCCGAGGACAGGGGGCCTTCTATGGCTACACCTTC,CASSRGQGAFYGYTF
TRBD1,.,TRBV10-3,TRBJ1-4,TGTGCCACCCGACCCGGGACAGGGGACGAAAAACTGTTTTTT,CATRPGTGDEKLFF
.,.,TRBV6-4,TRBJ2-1,TGTGCCAGCAGTGACTCCTCCGGGAGTCCCTACAATGAGCAGTTCTTC,CASSDSSGSPYNEQFF
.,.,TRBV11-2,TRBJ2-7,TGTGCCAGCAGACCGTTGACGGGTTCAATGCCCTACGAGCAGTACTTC,CASRPLTGSMPYEQYF
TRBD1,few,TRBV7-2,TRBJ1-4,TGTGCCAGCAGCTTTGACAGGGGTAGTGAAAAACTGTTTTTT,CASSFDRGSEKLFF